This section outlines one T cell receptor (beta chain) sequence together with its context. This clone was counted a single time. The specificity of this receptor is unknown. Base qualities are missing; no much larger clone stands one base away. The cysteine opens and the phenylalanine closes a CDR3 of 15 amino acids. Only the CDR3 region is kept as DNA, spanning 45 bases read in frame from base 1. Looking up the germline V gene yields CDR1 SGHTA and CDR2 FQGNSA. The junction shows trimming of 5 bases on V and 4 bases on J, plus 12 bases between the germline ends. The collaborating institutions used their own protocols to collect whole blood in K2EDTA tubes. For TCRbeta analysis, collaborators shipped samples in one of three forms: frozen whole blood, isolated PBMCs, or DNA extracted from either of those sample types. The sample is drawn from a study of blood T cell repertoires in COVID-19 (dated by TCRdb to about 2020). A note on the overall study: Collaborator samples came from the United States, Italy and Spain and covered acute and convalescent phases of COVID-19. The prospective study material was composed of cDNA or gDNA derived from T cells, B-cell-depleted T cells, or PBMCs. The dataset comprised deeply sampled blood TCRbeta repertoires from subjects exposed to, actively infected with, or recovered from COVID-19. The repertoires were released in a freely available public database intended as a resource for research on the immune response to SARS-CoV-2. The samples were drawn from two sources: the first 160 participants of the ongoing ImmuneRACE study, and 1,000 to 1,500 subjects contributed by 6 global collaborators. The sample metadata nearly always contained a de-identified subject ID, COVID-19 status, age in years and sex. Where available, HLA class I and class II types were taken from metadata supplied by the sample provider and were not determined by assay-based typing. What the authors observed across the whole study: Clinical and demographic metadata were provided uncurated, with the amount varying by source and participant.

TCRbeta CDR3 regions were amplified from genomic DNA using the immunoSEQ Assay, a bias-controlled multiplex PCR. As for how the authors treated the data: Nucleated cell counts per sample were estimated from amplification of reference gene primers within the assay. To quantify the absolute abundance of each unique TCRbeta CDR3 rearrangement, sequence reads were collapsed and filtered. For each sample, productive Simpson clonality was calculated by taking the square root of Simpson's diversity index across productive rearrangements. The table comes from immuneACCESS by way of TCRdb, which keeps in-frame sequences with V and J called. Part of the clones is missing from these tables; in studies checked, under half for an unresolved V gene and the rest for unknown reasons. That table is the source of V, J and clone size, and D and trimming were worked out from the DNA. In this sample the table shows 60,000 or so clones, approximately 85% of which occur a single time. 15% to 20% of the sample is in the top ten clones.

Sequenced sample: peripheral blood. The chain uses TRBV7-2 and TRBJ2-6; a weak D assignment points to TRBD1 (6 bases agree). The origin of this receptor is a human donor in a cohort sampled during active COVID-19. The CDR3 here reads CASSVTGSGANVLTF. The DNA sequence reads TGTGCCAGCAGCGTTACAGGGTCGGGGGCCAACGTCCTGACTTTC. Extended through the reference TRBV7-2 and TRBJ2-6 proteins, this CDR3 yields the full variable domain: GAGVSQSPSNKVTEKGKDVELRCDPISGHTALYWYRQSLGQGLEFLIYFQGNSAPDKSGLPSDRFSAERTGGSVSTLTIQRTQQEDSAVYLCASSVTGSGANVLTFGAGSRLTVL.